The 12 T cell receptor beta chains reported below all come from one sample, sequenced in a study of blood T cell repertoires in COVID-19. Sequencing used immunoSEQ multiplex PCR; TCRdb keeps in-frame clones, though not all of them. Of 84,000 or so clones listed, 70% to 90% are singletons. The sample was peripheral blood. All receptors come from a man older than 75 with active or convalescent COVID-19.

The V call is TRBV15, the J call TRBJ1-1; 7 nucleotides agree with TRBD1. The CDR3 runs 16 residues. Germline V lookup: CDR1 LNHNV, CDR2 YYDKDF (reference sequence). V was pared by 0 bases and J by 4 bases, with 8 bases of the junction left unmatched. This chain's CDR3 is CATSREGQPASTEAFF. In DNA, the CDR3 is TGTGCCACCAGCAGAGAGGGACAGCCGGCAAGCACTGAAGCTTTCTTT.

This chain links TRBV5-1 with TRBJ1-5; possibly TRBD1 for D (5 bases). The CDR3 has 13 residues. V was clipped by 2 bases and J by 5 bases, with 8 bases between them. Germline V gene sequence: CDR1 SGHRS, CDR2 YFSETQ. This CDR3 is CASSFGGDQPQHF. DNA of the CDR3: TGCGCCAGCAGCTTCGGAGGGGATCAGCCCCAGCATTTT.

This sequence joins TRBV5-1 and TRBJ1-6, with D perhaps TRBD1 (5 bases). The CDR3 is 14 amino acids. The germline CDR1 and CDR2 sequences are SGHRS and YFSETQ. Trimming left V 1 base short and J 8 bases short, with 10 bases between. In nucleotides, the CDR3 is TGCGCCAGCAGCTTGATAGGGGCCGATTCACCCCTCCACTTT. It encodes CASSLIGADSPLHF. The whole variable domain, remainder taken from reference TRBV5-1 and TRBJ1-6, is KAGVTQTPRYLIKTRGQQVTLSCSPISGHRSVSWYQQTPGQGLQFLFEYFSETQRNKGNFPGRFSGRQFSNSRSEMNVSTLELGDSALYLCASSLIGADSPLHFGNGTRLTVT.

J is TRBJ1-5 and V is TRBV10-2; a weak D match, TRBD1 (5 bases). The CDR3 extends over 14 amino acids. Germline CDR1 WSHSY, CDR2 SAAADI. With 4 bases removed from V and 1 base from J, the gap between germline ends came to 8 bases. CDR3 sequence (DNA): TGCGCCAGCAGTGCGACAGTAAGCAATCAGCCCCAGCATTTT. Encoded protein: CASSATVSNQPQHF.

The V call is TRBV28, the J call TRBJ1-5, with D perhaps matching TRBD1 (5 bases). The germline CDR1 and CDR2 sequences are MDHEN and SYDVKM. The V end was cut by 4 bases, the J end by 6 bases, with 13 bases between. This CDR3 region has 14 residues. Here the CDR3 DNA reads TGTGCCAGCAGTTCTTTCGGGGGTAGTCAGCCCCAGCATTTT. It encodes CASSSFGGSQPQHF.

This chain joins TRBV15 and TRBJ2-1; 11 positions agree with TRBD2. V lost 0 bases and J lost 7; bases outside the gene matches: 8. There are 17 residues in the CDR3. Germline CDR1 LNHNV, CDR2 YYDKDF (reference sequence). The CDR3 is CATSRDDIAGGPNEQFF. CDR3 bases: TGTGCCACCAGCAGAGATGACATAGCGGGAGGGCCAAATGAGCAGTTCTTC.

This clone was seen ten or more times. CDR3 in DNA: TGTGCCACAAGAGACAGTTTTTTAGGCTATGGCTACACCTTC. This codes for CATRDSFLGYGYTF. This chain links TRBV19 with TRBJ1-2, with TRBD1 as a possible D gene (5 bases). V dropped 10 bases and J dropped 4 bases, with 19 bases sitting between them. The CDR3 is 14 residues long. Per the germline V gene, CDR1 is LNHDA and CDR2 is SQIVND (reference sequence).

This clone was seen a few times. The DNA of the CDR3 is TGTGCCAGCAGGGGGACAGGGAATTCACCCCTCCACTTT. Its translation is CASRGTGNSPLHF. The chain joins TRBV7-9 to TRBJ1-6; 9 bases align to TRBD1. V dropped 6 bases and J dropped 7; count of bases not matched to a gene: 1. This CDR3 spans 13 amino acids. Germline V lookup: CDR1 SEHNR, CDR2 FQNEAQ (reference sequence).

The chain has TRBV19 and TRBJ1-1; D perhaps matches TRBD1 (5 bases). Trimming removed 2 bases from V and 3 bases from J, with 7 bases in between. The CDR3 length is 13 residues. Germline V gene sequence: CDR1 LNHDA, CDR2 SQIVND (reference sequence). The CDR3 bases are TGTGCCAGTAGTATATCGGGGGACACTGAAGCTTTCTTT. This gives the protein CASSISGDTEAFF.

The chain employs TRBV28 and TRBJ2-5; tentatively, D is TRBD2 (6 bases). The CDR3 loop spans 14 amino acids. Per germline, CDR1 MDHEN and CDR2 SYDVKM. Trimming stripped 7 bases from V and 5 bases from J, with 17 bases between. The CDR3 reads CASIPGGAQETQYF. The CDR3 nucleotides read TGTGCCAGCATCCCGGGCGGGGCGCAGGAGACCCAGTACTTC. Full variable domain (outside the CDR3, taken from reference TRBV28 and TRBJ2-5): DVKVTQSSRYLVKRTGEKVFLECVQDMDHENMFWYRQDPGLGLRLIYFSYDVKMKEKGDIPEGYSVSREKKERFSLILESASTNQTSMYLCASIPGGAQETQYFGPGTRLLVL.

As to this clone: Additional DNA sequences in this sample encode the identical CDR3. The genes are TRBV2 and TRBJ1-5; 8 nucleotides line up with TRBD1. With V trimmed by 6 bases and J by 2 bases, 6 bases remained unmatched. The germline gives CDR1 SNHLY, CDR2 FYNNEI. The CDR3 is 15 residues long. The CDR3 is CASRPQGVGNQPQHF. In nucleotides, the CDR3 is TGTGCCAGCAGGCCACAGGGGGTTGGCAATCAGCCCCAGCATTTT.

The J gene is TRBJ2-7, the V gene TRBV10-2; a possible D gene is TRBD2 (5 bases). Between the trimmed V and J ends, which lost 1 base and 7 bases, there was a span of 14 bases. CDR3 length: 14 amino acids. The germline CDR1 and CDR2 sequences are WSHSY and SAAADI. The CDR3 reads CASSELAVPGEQYV. The CDR3 region has the DNA TGCGCCAGCAGTGAGTTGGCCGTTCCGGGGGAGCAGTACGTC.